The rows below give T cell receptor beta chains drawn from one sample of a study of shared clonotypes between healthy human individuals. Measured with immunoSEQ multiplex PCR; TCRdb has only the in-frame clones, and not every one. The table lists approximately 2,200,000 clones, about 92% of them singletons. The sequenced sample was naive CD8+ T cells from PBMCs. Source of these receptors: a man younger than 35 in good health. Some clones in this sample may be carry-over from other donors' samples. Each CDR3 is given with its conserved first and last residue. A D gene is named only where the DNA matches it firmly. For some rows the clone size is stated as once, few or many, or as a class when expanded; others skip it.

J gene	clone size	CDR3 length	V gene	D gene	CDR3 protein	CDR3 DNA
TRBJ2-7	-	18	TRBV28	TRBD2	CASSFGLAGELFLYEQYF	TGTGCCAGCAGTTTTGGGCTAGCGGGAGAGTTGTTTTTGTACGAGCAGTACTTC
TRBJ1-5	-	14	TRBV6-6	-	CASSYSGGNQPQHF	TGTGCCAGCAGTTACTCTGGAGGGAATCAGCCCCAGCATTTT
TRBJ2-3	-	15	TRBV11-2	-	CASSFSPPQTDTQYF	TGTGCCAGCAGCTTTAGCCCTCCTCAGACAGATACGCAGTATTTT
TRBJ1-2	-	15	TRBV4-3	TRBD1	CASSQASTGGYGYTF	TGCGCCAGCAGCCAAGCATCCACAGGGGGCTATGGCTACACCTTC
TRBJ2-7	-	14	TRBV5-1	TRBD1	CASSLVGTGIAQYF	TGCGCCAGCAGCTTGGTCGGGACAGGAATCGCGCAGTACTTC
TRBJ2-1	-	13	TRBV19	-	CAPRSGPRNEQFF	TGTGCCCCTCGGAGCGGACCCCGCAATGAGCAGTTCTTC
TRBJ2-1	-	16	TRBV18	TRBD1	CASSVGQGGAYNEQFF	TGTGCCAGCTCAGTGGGACAGGGAGGGGCATACAATGAGCAGTTCTTC
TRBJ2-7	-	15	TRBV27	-	CASSALGGGFYEQYF	TGTGCCAGCAGTGCCTTAGGAGGGGGGTTCTACGAGCAGTACTTC
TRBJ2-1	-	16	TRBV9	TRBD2	CASSGDGGSSYNEQFF	TGTGCCAGCAGCGGGGACGGCGGGAGCTCCTACAATGAGCAGTTCTTC
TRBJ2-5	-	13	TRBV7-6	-	CASSFGGEETQYF	TGTGCCAGCAGCTTCGGGGGTGAGGAGACCCAGTACTTC
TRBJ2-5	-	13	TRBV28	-	CASSTHREETQYF	TGTGCCAGCAGCACCCATAGGGAAGAGACCCAGTACTTC
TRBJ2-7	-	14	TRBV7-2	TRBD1	CASDDRDSKYEQYF	TGTGCCAGCGACGACCGGGACAGCAAATACGAGCAGTACTTC
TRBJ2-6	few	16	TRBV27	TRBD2	CASSLLAGAGANVLTF	TGTGCCAGCAGTTTACTAGCGGGAGCTGGGGCCAACGTCCTGACTTTC
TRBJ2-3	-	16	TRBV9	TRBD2	CASSGLSGTSVDTQYF	TGTGCCAGCAGCGGGCTGTCCGGGACTAGCGTGGATACGCAGTATTTT
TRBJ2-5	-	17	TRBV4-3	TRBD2	CASSHRMGGGRQETQYF	TGCGCCAGCAGCCACCGAATGGGGGGAGGGCGCCAAGAGACCCAGTACTTC
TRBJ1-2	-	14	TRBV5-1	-	CASSSPGSGAGYTF	TGCGCCAGCAGCTCTCCGGGATCAGGGGCTGGCTACACCTTC
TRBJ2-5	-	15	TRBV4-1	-	CASSQDVGISETQYF	TGCGCCAGCAGCCAAGATGTCGGGATAAGCGAGACCCAGTACTTC
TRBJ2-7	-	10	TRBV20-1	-	CSAEPGHRRF	TGCAGTGCCGAACCGGGACACCGCAGGTTC
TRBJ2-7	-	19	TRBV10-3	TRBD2	CAISGRTSGREGGSYEQYF	TGTGCCATCAGTGGAAGGACTAGCGGGAGGGAGGGGGGCTCCTACGAGCAGTACTTC
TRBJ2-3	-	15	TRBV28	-	CASSLVRESTDTQYF	TGTGCCAGCAGTTTAGTCAGGGAATCCACAGATACGCAGTATTTT
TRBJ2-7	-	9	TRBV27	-	CAIEGEQYF	TGTGCCATTGAGGGCGAGCAGTACTTC
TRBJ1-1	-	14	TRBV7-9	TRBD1	CASSSQGVYTEAFF	TGTGCCAGCAGCTCACAGGGGGTATACACTGAAGCTTTCTTT
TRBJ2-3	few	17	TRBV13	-	CASSIQEALGWTDTQYF	TGTGCCAGCAGCATTCAGGAGGCCCTAGGGTGGACAGATACGCAGTATTTT
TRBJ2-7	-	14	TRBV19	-	CASSPKFGLYEQYF	TGTGCCAGTAGCCCTAAGTTCGGCCTCTACGAGCAGTACTTC
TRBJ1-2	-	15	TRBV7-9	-	CASSLAVTASYGYTF	TGTGCCAGCAGCTTAGCGGTGACAGCCTCCTATGGCTACACCTTC
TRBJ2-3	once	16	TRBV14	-	CASSPLSVGGGDTQYF	TGTGCCAGCAGCCCCCTTAGCGTCGGAGGGGGAGATACGCAGTATTTT
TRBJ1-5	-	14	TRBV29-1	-	CSVGFVGVDQPQHF	TGCAGCGTTGGGTTCGTGGGGGTTGATCAGCCCCAGCATTTT
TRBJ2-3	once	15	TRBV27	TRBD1	CASRVLQGEFDTQYF	TGTGCCAGCAGAGTATTACAGGGGGAATTCGATACGCAGTATTTT
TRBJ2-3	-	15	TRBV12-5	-	CASATSGAGTDTQYF	TGTGCTAGTGCCACCTCAGGTGCGGGCACAGATACGCAGTATTTT
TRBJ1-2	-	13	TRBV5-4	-	CASSWRDDYGYTF	TGTGCCAGCAGCTGGAGAGACGACTATGGCTACACCTTC
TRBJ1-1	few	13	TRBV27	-	CASSTGPGTEAFF	TGTGCCAGCAGCACAGGACCTGGGACTGAAGCTTTCTTT
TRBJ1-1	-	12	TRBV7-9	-	CATTAGNTEAFF	TGTGCCACCACGGCAGGGAACACTGAAGCTTTCTTT
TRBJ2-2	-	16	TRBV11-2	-	CASRRLMDTNPGELFF	TGTGCCAGCAGGCGCCTAATGGACACGAACCCCGGGGAGCTGTTTTTT
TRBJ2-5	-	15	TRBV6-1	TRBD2	CASSVPGLALETQYF	TGTGCCAGCAGTGTACCGGGACTAGCGCTGGAGACCCAGTACTTC
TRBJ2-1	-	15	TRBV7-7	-	CASSLAAGSYNEQFF	TGTGCCAGCAGCTTAGCAGCGGGCTCCTACAATGAGCAGTTCTTC
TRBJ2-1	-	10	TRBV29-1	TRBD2	CSVVAGGQFF	TGCAGCGTTGTAGCGGGCGGACAGTTCTTC
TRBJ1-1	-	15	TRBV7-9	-	CASSRTTEFSPGAFF	TGTGCCAGCAGCAGGACGACAGAGTTTTCACCTGGAGCTTTCTTT
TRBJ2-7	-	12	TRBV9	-	CASSVGRDEQYF	TGTGCCAGCAGCGTTGGGCGGGACGAGCAGTACTTC
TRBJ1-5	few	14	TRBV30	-	CAWGPGYRDQPQHF	TGTGCCTGGGGTCCAGGGTATAGGGATCAGCCCCAGCATTTT
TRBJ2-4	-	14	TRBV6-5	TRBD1	CASSYLQGAGIQYF	TGTGCCAGCAGCTACCTACAGGGGGCTGGCATTCAGTACTTC
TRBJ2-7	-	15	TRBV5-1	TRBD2	CASSLRASGYYEQYF	TGCGCCAGCAGCTTGCGGGCTAGCGGATACTACGAGCAGTACTTC
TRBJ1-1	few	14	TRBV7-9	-	CASSFVARGTEAFF	TGTGCCAGCAGCTTCGTCGCCAGGGGCACTGAAGCTTTCTTT
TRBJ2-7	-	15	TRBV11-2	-	CASSLGLVSSYEQYF	TGTGCCAGCAGCTTAGGACTAGTGAGCTCCTACGAGCAGTACTTC
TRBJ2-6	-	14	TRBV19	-	CASSIYSGANVLTF	TGTGCCAGTAGTATTTACTCTGGGGCCAACGTCCTGACTTTC
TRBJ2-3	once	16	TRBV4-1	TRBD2	CASSQGRGTSTDTQYF	TGCGCCAGCAGCCAAGGGCGGGGGACTAGCACAGATACGCAGTATTTT
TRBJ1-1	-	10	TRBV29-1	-	CSVEEGEAFF	TGCAGCGTTGAAGAGGGTGAAGCTTTCTTT
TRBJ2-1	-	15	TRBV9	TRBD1	CASTQTGEAYNEQFF	TGTGCCAGCACCCAGACAGGGGAAGCCTACAATGAGCAGTTCTTC
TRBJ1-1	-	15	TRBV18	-	CASSPGSRLNTEAFF	TGTGCCAGCTCACCAGGCAGCCGTCTGAACACTGAAGCTTTCTTT
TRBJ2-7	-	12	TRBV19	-	CASSDKSYEQYF	TGTGCCAGTAGTGACAAGTCCTACGAGCAGTACTTC
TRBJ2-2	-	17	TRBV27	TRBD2	CASSLGVRLAGTGELFF	TGTGCCAGCAGTTTGGGGGTGCGGCTAGCGGGAACCGGGGAGCTGTTTTTT
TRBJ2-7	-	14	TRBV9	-	CASSPPLGGHEQYF	TGTGCCAGCAGCCCTCCCTTGGGGGGACACGAGCAGTACTTC
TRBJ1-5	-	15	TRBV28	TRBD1	CASRRGQGLDQPQHF	TGTGCCAGCAGGCGGGGACAGGGGTTGGATCAGCCCCAGCATTTT
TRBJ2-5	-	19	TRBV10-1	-	CASSESGPVYSKYQETQYF	TGCGCCAGCAGTGAGTCTGGGCCAGTCTACTCCAAGTACCAAGAGACCCAGTACTTC
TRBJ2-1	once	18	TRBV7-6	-	CASSLLTGPSSSYNEQFF	TGTGCCAGCAGCTTACTTACGGGGCCTTCGAGCTCCTACAATGAGCAGTTCTTC
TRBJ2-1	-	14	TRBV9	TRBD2	CASSGGGHYNEQFF	TGTGCCAGCAGCGGGGGAGGGCACTACAATGAGCAGTTCTTC
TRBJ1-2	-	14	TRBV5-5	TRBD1	CASSFGTVSYGYTF	TGTGCCAGCAGCTTTGGGACAGTGAGCTATGGCTACACCTTC
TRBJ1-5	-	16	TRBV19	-	CASSMFGYIDNQPQHF	TGTGCCAGTAGTATGTTTGGGTATATAGACAATCAGCCCCAGCATTTT